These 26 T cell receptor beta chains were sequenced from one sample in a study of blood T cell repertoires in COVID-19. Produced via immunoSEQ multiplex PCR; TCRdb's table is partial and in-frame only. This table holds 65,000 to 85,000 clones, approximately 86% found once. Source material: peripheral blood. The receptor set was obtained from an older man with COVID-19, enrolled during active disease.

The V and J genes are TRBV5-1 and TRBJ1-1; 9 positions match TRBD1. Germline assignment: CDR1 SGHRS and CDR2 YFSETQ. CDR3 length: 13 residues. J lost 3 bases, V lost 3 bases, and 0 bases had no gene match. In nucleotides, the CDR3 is TGCGCCAGCAGCTGGGACAGGGACACTGAAGCTTTCTTT. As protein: CASSWDRDTEAFF.

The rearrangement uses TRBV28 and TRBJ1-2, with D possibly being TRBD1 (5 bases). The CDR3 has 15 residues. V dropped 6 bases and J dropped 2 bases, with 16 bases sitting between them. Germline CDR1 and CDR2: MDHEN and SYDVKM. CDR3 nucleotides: TGTGCCAGCAGATGGCTTTGGGGCAACAACTATGGCTACACCTTC. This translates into CASRWLWGNNYGYTF.

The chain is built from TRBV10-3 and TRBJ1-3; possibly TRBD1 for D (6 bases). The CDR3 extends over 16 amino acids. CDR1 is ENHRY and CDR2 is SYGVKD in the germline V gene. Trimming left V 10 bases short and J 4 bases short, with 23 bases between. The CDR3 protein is CATNPGRGAGGNTIYF. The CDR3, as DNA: TGTGCCACTAACCCGGGCCGGGGGGCCGGGGGAAACACCATATATTTT.

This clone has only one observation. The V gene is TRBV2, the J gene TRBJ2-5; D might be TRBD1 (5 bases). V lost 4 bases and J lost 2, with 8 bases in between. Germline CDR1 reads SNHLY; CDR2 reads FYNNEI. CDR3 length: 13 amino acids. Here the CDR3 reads CASSVYRQETQYF. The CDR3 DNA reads TGTGCCAGCAGTGTGTACAGGCAAGAGACCCAGTACTTC.

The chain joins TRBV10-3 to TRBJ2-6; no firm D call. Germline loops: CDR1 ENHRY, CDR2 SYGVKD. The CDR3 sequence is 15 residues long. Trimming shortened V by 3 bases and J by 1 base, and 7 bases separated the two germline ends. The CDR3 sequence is CAISDGQSGANVLTF. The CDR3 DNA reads TGTGCCATCAGTGATGGTCAGTCTGGGGCCAACGTCCTGACTTTC.

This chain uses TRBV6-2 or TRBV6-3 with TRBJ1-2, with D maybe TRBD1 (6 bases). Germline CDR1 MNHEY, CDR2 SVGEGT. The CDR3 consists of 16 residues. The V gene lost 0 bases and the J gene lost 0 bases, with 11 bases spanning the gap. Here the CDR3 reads CASSYSGTHANYGYTF. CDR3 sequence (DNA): TGTGCCAGCAGTTACTCCGGGACACACGCTAACTATGGCTACACCTTC.

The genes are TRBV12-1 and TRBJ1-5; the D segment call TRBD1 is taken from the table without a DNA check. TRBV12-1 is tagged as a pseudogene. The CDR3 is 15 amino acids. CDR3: CASSFGGQGGQPQHF. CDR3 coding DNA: TGTGCCAGCAGCTTTGGGGGACAGGGTGGTCAGCCCCAGCATTTT.

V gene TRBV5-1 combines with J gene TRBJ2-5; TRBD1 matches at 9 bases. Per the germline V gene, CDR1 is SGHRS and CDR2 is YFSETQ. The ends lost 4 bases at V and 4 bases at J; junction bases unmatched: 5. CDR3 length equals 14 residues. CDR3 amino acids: CASSVGQGVETQYF. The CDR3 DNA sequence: TGCGCCAGCAGCGTGGGACAGGGTGTAGAGACCCAGTACTTC.

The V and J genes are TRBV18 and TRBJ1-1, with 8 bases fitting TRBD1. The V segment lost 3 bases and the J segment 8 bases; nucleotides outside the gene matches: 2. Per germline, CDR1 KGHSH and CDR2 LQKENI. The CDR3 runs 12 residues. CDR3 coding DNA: TGTGCCAGCTCACCCCGGGACAGGGAAGCTTTCTTT. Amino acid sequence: CASSPRDREAFF. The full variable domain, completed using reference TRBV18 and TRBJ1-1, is NAGVMQNPRHLVRRRGQEARLRCSPMKGHSHVYWYRQLPEEGLKFMVYLQKENIIDESGMPKERFSAEFPKEGPSILRIQQVVRGDSAAYFCASSPRDREAFFGQGTRLTVV.

The CDR3 spells CASSLGQNQPQHF. The CDR3 coding sequence is TGTGCCAGCAGCTTAGGGCAAAATCAGCCCCAGCATTTT. This rearrangement joins TRBV11-3 to TRBJ1-5; unclear D gene. Trimming pared 1 base from V and 4 bases from J, leaving 5 bases between. The CDR3 has 13 amino acids. CDR1 and CDR2 (germline): SGHNT, YENEEA.

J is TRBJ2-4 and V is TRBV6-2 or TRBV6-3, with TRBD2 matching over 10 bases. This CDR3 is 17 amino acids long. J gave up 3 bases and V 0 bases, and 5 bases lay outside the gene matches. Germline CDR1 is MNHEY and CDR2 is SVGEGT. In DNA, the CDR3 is TGTGCCAGCAGTTACTCGGTAGCGGGGGGCGACAAAAACATTCAGTACTTC. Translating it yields CASSYSVAGGDKNIQYF.

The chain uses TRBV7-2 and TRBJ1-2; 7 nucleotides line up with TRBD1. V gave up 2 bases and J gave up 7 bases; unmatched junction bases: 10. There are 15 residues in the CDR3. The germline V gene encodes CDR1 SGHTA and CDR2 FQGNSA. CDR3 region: CASSLLLQGLGGYTF. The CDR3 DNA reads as TGTGCCAGCAGCTTACTTCTACAGGGGTTGGGTGGCTACACCTTC. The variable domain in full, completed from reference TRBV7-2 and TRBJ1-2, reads GAGVSQSPSNKVTEKGKDVELRCDPISGHTALYWYRQSLGQGLEFLIYFQGNSAPDKSGLPSDRFSAERTGGSVSTLTIQRTQQEDSAVYLCASSLLLQGLGGYTFGSGTRLTVV.

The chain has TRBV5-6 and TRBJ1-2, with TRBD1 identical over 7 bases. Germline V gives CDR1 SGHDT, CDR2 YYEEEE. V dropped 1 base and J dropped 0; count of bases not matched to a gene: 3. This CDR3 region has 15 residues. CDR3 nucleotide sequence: TGTGCCAGCAGCTTGATCCAGGGGGCTAACTATGGCTACACCTTC. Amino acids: CASSLIQGANYGYTF. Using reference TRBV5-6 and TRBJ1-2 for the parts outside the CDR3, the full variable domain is DAGVTQSPTHLIKTRGQQVTLRCSPKSGHDTVSWYQQALGQGPQFIFQYYEEEERQRGNFPDRFSGHQFPNYSSELNVNALLLGDSALYLCASSLIQGANYGYTFGSGTRLTVV.

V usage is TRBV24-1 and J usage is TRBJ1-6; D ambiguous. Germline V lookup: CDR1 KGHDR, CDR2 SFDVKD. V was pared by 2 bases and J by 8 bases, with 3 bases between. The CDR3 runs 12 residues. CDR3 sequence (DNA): TGTGCCACCAGTGATTCGGATTCACCCCTCCACTTT. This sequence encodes CATSDSDSPLHF.

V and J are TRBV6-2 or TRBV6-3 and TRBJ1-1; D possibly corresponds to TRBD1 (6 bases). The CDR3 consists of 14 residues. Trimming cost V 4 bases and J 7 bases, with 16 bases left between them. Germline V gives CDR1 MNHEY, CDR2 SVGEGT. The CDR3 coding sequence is TGTGCCAGCAGTTTTACAGGGATCCCTGATGAAGCTTTCTTT. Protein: CASSFTGIPDEAFF.

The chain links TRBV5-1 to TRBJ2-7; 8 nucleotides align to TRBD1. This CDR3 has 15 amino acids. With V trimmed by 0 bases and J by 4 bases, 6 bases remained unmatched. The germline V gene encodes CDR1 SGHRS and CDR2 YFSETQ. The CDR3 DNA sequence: TGCGCCAGCAGCTTGGCGCAGGGGGCGGAATACGAGCAGTACTTC. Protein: CASSLAQGAEYEQYF.

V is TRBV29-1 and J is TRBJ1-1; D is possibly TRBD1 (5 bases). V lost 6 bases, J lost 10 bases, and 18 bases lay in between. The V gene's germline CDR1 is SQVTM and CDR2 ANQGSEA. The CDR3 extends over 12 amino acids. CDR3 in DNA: TGCAGCGTCCTAGGGGCCCAGGGAAGAGCTTTCTTT. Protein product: CSVLGAQGRAFF.

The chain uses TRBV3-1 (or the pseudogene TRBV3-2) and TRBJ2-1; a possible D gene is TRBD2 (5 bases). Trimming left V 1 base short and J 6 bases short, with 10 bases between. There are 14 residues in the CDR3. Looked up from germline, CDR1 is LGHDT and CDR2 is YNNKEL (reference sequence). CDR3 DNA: TGTGCCAGCAGCCAAGGGGGTGGGAGCAATGAGCAGTTCTTC. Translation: CASSQGGGSNEQFF.

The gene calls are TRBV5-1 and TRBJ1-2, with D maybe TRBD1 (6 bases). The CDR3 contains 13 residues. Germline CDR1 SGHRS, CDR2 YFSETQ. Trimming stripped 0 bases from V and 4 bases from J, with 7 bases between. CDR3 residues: CASSLEGGYGYTF. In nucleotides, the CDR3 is TGCGCCAGCAGCTTGGAAGGGGGCTATGGCTACACCTTC.

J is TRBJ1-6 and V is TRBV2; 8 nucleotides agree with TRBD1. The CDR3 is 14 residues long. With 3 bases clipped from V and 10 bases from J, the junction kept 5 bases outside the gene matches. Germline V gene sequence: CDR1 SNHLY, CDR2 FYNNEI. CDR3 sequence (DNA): TGTGCCAGCAGTGAGTTTGCAGGGGGCTCACCCCTCCACTTT. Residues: CASSEFAGGSPLHF.

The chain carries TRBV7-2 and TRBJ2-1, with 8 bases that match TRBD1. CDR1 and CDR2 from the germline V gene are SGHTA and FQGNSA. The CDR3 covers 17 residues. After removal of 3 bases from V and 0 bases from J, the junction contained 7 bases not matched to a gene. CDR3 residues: CASSFARTGPSYNEQFF. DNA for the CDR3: TGTGCCAGCAGCTTCGCTAGGACAGGGCCCTCCTACAATGAGCAGTTCTTC.

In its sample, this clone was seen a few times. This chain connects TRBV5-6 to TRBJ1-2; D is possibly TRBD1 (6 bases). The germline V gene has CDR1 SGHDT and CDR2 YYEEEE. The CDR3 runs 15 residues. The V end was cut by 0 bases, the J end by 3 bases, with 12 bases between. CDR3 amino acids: CASSLGPGVDYGYTF. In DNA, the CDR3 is TGTGCCAGCAGCTTGGGGCCAGGGGTCGACTATGGCTACACCTTC.

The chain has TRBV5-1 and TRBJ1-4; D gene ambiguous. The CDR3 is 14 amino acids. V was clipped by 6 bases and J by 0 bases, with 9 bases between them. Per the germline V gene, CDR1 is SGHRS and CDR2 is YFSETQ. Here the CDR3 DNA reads TGCGCCAGCAAGAGGGAAGCAACTAATGAAAAACTGTTTTTT. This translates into CASKREATNEKLFF.

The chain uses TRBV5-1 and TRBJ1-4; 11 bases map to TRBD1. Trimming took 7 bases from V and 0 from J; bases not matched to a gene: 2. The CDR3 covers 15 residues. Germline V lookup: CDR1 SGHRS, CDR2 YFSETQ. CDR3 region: CASGQGASTNEKLFF. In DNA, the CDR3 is TGCGCCAGCGGACAGGGGGCTTCAACTAATGAAAAACTGTTTTTT. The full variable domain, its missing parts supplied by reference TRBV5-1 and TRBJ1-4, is KAGVTQTPRYLIKTRGQQVTLSCSPISGHRSVSWYQQTPGQGLQFLFEYFSETQRNKGNFPGRFSGRQFSNSRSEMNVSTLELGDSALYLCASGQGASTNEKLFFGSGTQLSVL.

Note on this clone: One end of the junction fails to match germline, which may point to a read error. CDR3 sequence (DNA): TGTGCCAGCAGTGAAAACAGTCTGCTATTC. This codes for CASSENSLLF. V and J are TRBV2 and TRBJ2-7, with D hard to call. The CDR3 covers 10 residues. CDR1 is SNHLY, CDR2 FYNNEI, per germline.

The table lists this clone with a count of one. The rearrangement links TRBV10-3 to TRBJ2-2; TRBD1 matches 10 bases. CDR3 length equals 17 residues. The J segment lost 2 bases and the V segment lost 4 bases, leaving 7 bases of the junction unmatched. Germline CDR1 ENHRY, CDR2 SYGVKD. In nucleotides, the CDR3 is TGTGCCATCAGTGGGGGACAGGGGATTGGTAACACCGGGGAGCTGTTTTTT. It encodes CAISGGQGIGNTGELFF.